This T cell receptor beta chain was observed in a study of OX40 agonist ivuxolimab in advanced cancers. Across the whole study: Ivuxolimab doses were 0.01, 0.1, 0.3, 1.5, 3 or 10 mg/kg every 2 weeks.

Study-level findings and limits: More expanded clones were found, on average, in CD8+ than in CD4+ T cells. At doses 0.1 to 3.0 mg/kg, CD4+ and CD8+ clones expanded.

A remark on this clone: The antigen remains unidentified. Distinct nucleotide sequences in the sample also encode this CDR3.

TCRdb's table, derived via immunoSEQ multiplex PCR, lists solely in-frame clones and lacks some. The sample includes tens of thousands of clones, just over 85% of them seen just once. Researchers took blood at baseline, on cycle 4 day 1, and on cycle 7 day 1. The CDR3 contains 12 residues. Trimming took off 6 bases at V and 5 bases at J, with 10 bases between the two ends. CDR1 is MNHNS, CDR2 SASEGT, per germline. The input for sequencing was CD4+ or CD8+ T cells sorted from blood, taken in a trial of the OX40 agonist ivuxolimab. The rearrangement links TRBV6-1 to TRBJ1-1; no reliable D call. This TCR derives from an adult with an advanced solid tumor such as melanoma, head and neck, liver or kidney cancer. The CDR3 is CASRTGSTEAFF. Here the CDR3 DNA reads TGTGCCAGCAGGACGGGGAGTACTGAAGCTTTCTTT.